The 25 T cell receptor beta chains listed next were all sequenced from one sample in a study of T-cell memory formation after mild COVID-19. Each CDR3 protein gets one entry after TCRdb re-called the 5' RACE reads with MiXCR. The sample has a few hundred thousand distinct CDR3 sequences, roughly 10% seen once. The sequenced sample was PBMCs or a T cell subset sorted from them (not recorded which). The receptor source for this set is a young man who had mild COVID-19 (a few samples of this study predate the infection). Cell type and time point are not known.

The CDR3 nucleotides are TGTGCCAGCAGCTTGGGGGTTGGAAGAAATGAGCAGTTCTTC. It is translated as CASSLGVGRNEQFF. This sequence joins TRBV7-2 and TRBJ2-1, with D perhaps assigned TRBD1 or TRBD2 (5 bases each). Germline-derived CDR1 and CDR2 are SGHTA and FQGNSA. With 3 bases removed from V and 7 bases from J, the gap between germline ends came to 13 bases. The CDR3 is made up of 14 amino acids.

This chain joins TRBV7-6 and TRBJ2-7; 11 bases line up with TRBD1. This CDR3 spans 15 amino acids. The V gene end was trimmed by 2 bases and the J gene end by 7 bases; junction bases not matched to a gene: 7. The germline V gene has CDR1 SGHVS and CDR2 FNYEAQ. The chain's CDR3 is CASSLQGQGAREQYF. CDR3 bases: TGTGCCAGCAGCTTACAAGGACAGGGGGCTCGGGAGCAGTACTTC.

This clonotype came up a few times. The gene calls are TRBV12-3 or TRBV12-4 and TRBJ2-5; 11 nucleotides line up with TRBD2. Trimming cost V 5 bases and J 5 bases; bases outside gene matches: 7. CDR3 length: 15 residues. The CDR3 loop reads CASSPRLAGRETQYF. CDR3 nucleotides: TGTGCCAGCAGTCCTCGACTAGCGGGGAGGGAGACCCAGTACTTC.

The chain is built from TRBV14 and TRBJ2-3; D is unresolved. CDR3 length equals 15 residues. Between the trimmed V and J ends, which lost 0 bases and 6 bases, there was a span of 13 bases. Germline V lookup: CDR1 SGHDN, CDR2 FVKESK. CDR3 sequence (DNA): TGTGCCAGCAGCCAAGACATGGACCTGCGGGATACGCAGTATTTT. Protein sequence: CASSQDMDLRDTQYF.

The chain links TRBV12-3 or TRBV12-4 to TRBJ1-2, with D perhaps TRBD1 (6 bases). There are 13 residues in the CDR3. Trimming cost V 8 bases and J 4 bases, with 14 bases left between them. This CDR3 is CASQKQGGYGYTF. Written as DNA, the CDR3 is TGTGCCAGCCAAAAACAGGGTGGCTATGGCTACACCTTC.

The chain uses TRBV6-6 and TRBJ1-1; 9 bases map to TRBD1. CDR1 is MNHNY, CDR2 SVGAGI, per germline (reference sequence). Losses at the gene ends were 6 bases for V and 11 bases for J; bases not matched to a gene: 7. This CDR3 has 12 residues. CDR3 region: CASSIDRGKAFF. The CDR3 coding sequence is TGTGCCAGCAGCATCGACAGGGGGAAGGCTTTCTTT.

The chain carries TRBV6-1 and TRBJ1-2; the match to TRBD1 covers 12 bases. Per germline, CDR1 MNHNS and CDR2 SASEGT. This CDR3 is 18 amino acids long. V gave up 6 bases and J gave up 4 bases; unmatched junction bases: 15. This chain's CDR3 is CASRPSQGQGARFYGYTF. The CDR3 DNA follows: TGTGCCAGCAGACCCAGTCAGGGACAGGGGGCGCGATTCTATGGCTACACCTTC.

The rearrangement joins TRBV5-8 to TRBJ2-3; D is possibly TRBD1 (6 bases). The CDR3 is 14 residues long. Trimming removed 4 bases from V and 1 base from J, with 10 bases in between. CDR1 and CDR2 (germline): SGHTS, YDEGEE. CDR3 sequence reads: CASSTGTRTDTQYF. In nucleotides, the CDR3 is TGTGCCAGCAGCACCGGGACACGCACAGATACGCAGTATTTT.

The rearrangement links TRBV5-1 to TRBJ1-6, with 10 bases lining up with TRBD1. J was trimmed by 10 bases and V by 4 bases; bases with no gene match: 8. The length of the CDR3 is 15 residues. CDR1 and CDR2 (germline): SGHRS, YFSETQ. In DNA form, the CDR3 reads TGCGCCAGCAGCCCGAAGGGGACAGGGGCCTCACCCCTCCACTTT. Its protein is CASSPKGTGASPLHF.

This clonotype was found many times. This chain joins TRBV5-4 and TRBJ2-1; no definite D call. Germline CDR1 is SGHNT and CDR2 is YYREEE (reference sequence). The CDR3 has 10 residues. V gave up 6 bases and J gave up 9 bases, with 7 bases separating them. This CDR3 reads CASTLVEQFF. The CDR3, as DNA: TGTGCCAGCACCCTGGTTGAGCAGTTCTTC.

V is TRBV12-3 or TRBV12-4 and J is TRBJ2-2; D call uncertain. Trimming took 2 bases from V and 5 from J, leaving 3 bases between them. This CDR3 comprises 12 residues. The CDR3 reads CASSLWTGELFF. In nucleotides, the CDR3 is TGTGCCAGCAGTTTATGGACCGGGGAGCTGTTTTTT.

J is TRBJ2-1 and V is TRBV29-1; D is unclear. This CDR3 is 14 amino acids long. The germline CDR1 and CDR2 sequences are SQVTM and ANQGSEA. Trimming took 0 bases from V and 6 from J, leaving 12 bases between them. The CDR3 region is CSVEDLGLSNEQFF. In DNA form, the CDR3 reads TGCAGCGTTGAAGATCTAGGCCTTTCCAATGAGCAGTTCTTC.

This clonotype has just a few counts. The CDR3 region is CASSSGVQVKQYF. The CDR3 DNA reads TGTGCCAGCAGCAGTGGAGTGCAGGTCAAGCAGTATTTT. The V and J genes are TRBV7-3 and TRBJ2-3; D is unresolved. V was trimmed by 5 bases and J by 11 bases, leaving 17 bases between them. This CDR3 has 13 amino acids. Germline V gene lookup returns CDR1 SGHTA and CDR2 FQGTGA. The variable domain in full, completed from reference TRBV7-3 and TRBJ2-3, reads GAGVSQTPSNKVTEKGKYVELRCDPISGHTALYWYRQSLGQGPEFLIYFQGTGAADDSGLPNDRFFAVRPEGSVSTLKIQRTERGDSAVYLCASSSGVQVKQYFGPGTRLTVL.

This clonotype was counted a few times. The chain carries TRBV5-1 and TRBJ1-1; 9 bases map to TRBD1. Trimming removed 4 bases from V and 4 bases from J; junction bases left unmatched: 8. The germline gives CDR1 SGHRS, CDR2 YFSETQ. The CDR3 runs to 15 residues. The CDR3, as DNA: TGCGCCAGCAGCCAAAACAGGGGGCAGGCCACTGAAGCTTTCTTT. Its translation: CASSQNRGQATEAFF.

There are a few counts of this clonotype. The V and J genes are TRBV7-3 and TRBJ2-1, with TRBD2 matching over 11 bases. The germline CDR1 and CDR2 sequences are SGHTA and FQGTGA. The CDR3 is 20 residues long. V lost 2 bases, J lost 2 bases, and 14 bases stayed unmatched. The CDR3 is CASSLGILAGAFGAYNEQFF. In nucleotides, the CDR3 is TGTGCCAGCAGCTTAGGGATACTAGCGGGGGCCTTTGGGGCCTACAATGAGCAGTTCTTC.

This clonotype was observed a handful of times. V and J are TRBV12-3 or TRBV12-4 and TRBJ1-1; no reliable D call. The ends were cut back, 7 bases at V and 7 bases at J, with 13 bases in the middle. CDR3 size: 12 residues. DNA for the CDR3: TGTGCCAGCACCCCGGTGGGCGGTGAAGCTTTCTTT. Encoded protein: CASTPVGGEAFF.

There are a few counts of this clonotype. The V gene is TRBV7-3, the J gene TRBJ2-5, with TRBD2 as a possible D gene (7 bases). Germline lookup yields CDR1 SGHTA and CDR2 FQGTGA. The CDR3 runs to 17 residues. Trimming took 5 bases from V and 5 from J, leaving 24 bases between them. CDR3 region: CASSPRGPGGSGETQYF. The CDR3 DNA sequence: TGTGCCAGCAGCCCACGCGGGCCGGGGGGCTCGGGGGAGACCCAGTACTTC.

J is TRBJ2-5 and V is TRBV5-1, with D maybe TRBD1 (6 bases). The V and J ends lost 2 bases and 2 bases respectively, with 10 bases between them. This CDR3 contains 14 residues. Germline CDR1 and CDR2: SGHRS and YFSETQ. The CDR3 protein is CASSFPGAQETQYF. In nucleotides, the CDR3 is TGCGCCAGCAGCTTCCCAGGGGCTCAAGAGACCCAGTACTTC.

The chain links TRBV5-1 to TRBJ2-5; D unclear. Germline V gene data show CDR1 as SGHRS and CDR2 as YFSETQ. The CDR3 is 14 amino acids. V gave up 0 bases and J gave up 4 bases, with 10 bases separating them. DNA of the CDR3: TGCGCCAGCAGCTTGGGCTCGGGCCCAGAGACCCAGTACTTC. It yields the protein CASSLGSGPETQYF.

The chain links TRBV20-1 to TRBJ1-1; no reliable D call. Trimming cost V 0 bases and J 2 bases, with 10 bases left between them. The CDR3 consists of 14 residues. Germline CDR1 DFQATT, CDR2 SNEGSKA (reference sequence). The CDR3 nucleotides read TGCAGTGCTAGAGAGGTGGCCTTTAACACTGAAGCTTTCTTT. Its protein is CSAREVAFNTEAFF.

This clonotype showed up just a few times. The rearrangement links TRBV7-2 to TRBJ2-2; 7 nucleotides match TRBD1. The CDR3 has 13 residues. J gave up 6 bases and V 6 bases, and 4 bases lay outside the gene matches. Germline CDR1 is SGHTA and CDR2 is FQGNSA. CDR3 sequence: CASRRQGSGELFF. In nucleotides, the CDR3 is TGTGCCAGCAGGCGACAGGGTTCCGGGGAGCTGTTTTTT.

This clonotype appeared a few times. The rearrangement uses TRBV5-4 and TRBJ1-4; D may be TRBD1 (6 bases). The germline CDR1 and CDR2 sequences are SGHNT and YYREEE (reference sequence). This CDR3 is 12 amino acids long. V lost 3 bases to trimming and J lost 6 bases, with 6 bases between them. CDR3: CASSSGDEKLFF. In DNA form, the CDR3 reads TGTGCCAGCAGCTCAGGGGATGAAAAACTGTTTTTT.

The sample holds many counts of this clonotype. The CDR3 nucleotides are TGTGCCAGCAGCTTAAGTTTGGGGAAAACGGGGACCCAGTACTTC. It specifies CASSLSLGKTGTQYF. The V gene is TRBV7-2, the J gene TRBJ2-5; no definite D call. The CDR3 loop spans 15 amino acids. V lost 2 bases, J lost 7 bases, and 17 bases lay in between. Germline V lookup: CDR1 SGHTA, CDR2 FQGNSA. Drawing the rest from reference TRBV7-2 and TRBJ2-5, the complete variable domain is GAGVSQSPSNKVTEKGKDVELRCDPISGHTALYWYRQSLGQGLEFLIYFQGNSAPDKSGLPSDRFSAERTGGSVSTLTIQRTQQEDSAVYLCASSLSLGKTGTQYFGPGTRLLVL.

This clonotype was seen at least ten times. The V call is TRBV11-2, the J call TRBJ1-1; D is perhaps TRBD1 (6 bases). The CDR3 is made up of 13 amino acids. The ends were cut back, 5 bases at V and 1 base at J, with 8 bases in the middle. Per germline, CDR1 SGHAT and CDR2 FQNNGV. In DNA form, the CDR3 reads TGTGCCAGCAGCCCACAGGGGAACACTGAAGCTTTCTTT. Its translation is CASSPQGNTEAFF.

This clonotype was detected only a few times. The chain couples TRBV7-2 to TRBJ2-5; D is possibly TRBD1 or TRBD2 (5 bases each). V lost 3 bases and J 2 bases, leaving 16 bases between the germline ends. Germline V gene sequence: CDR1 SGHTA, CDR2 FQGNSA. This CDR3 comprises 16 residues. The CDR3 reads CASSFSGARRQETQYF. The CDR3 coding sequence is TGTGCCAGCAGCTTTTCCGGGGCGCGAAGGCAAGAGACCCAGTACTTC.